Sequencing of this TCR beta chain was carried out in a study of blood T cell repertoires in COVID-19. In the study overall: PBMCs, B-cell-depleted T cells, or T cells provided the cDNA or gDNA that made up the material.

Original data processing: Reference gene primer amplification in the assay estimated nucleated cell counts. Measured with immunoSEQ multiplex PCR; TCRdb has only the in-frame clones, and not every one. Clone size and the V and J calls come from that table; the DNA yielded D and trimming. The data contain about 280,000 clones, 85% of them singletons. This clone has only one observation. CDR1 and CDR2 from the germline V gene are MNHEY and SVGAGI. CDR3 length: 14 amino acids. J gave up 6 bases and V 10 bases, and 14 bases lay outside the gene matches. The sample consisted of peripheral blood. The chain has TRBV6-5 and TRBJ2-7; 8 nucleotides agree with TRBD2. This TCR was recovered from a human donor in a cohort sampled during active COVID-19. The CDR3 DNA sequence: TGTGCCACCAGACAGGTACTAGGGACTAGCGAGCAGTACTTC. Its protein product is CATRQVLGTSEQYF.